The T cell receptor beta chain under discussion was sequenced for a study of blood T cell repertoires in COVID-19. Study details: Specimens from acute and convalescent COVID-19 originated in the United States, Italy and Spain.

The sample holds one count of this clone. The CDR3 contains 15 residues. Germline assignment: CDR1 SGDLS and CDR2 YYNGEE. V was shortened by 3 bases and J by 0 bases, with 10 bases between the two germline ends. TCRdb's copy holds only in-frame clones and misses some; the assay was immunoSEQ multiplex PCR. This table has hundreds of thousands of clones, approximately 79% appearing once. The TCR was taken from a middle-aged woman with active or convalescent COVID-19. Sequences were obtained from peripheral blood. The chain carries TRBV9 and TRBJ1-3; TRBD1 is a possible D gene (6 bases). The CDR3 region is CASSGPDSSGNTIYF. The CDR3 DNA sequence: TGTGCCAGCAGCGGCCCGGACAGCTCTGGAAACACCATATATTTT.